The present T cell receptor (beta chain) was sequenced within a study of shared clonotypes between healthy human individuals. A word on this clone: Its antigen is not known.

Overall study results and limits: The donor pool, a small one, limited the genetic and exposure-history diversity represented.

The CDR3 is 15 residues long. CDR1 and CDR2 (germline): SQVTM, ANQGSEA. Trimming at V came to 0 bases and at J to 4 bases, leaving 7 bases not matched to a gene. Data came from immunoSEQ multiplex PCR; TCRdb stores just in-frame clones and leaves some out. The repertoire holds about 500,000 clones, with roughly four fifths as singletons. The sample taken for sequencing was PBMCs. The receptor was derived from a middle-aged woman in good health. Some clones in this sample may be carry-over from other donors' samples. This chain uses TRBV29-1 with TRBJ2-3, with 7 bases aligning to TRBD2. CDR3 protein: CSVEDLGGRADTQYF. CDR3 in DNA: TGCAGCGTTGAAGATCTAGGAGGGAGGGCAGATACGCAGTATTTT.